This T cell receptor (beta chain) is from a study of cytomegalovirus exposure and HLA in healthy donors listed by TCRdb under 2017. For the wider study: An earlier analysis of several hundred of the donors reported approximately 270 Gb of sequence data and around 120 million unique TCR beta sequences from about 180 million T cells. About 320 gigabases of sequencing data and some 85 million unique TCR sequences were included in an early release covering about 700 HLA-typed donors. Among the approximately 420 genotyped donors, around 81% belonged to the genetic ancestry cluster associated with self-reported Caucasian donors. The study aimed to test whether cataloging public T cell receptors could reveal signatures of past pathogen exposure. The study profiled the T cell repertoires of about 640 subjects by immunosequencing and related them to cytomegalovirus serostatus. Besides the first cohort of 500 to 700 subjects, a separate validation cohort made up of roughly 130 different subjects was used. To predict cytomegalovirus infection status, the study combined high-throughput TCR immunosequencing, statistical association of individual TCRs with disease status, and machine learning. To study patterns of TCR occurrence, a later analysis re-analyzed previously published TCR beta repertoires from 666 donors and added high-resolution HLA genotyping. The later analysis used no new phenotypic data to find candidate immune exposures, relying instead on TCR beta sequences and their occurrence across donors. An earlier analysis of some 500 of the donors applied high-throughput TCR beta sequencing to assess whether each TCR beta V gene segment acted as functional or pseudogenic. Donor age, sex, ethnicity and CMV serostatus were collected together with the repertoire data. In a later genetic analysis, genome-wide SNP genotypes for about three fifths of the roughly 670 donors were used, and that subset was treated as a discovery cohort. Every discovery cohort repertoire had been produced on one sequencing platform. HLA typing covered class I and class II loci at four-digit resolution. Typing coverage differed by locus: A, B, C, DRB1 and DQB1 were typed in roughly 620-630 donors, DQA1 in 522, DPA1 in 600 to 610, and DPB1 in approximately 450. Five DR-DQ haplotypes were handled as single units for association and clustering because linkage in the cohort was strong. On average, roughly 250,000 unique TCR beta nucleotide sequences were sequenced per donor among several hundred genotyped donors of the cohort, with roughly 19% of those sequences being non-productive. Study-wide conclusions, independent of this receptor: An association between a missense DCLRE1C variant and V-gene and J-gene trimming of TCR beta chains was found in a later genetic analysis and replicated in an independent cohort. At a false discovery rate of 0.05, a later analysis linked under 20,000 TCR beta sequences to specific HLA alleles. Compared with equally common non-associated chains, HLA-associated TCR beta chains in a later analysis were more clonally expanded and had lower generation probabilities. The study listed 164 TCR beta chains as associated with cytomegalovirus. The sequencing pipeline was judged likely to have produced a cluster of highly shared sequence variants as a technical artifact. According to a later genetic analysis, donors in an Asian-associated ancestry cluster had fewer N-insertions in productive TCRs than the approximately 630-donor mean. Broadly in line with IMGT annotations, most TCR beta V segments showed up in productive rearrangements about 87% or about 30% of the time in an earlier analysis of 450 to 600 of the donors. Linkage disequilibrium might explain the correlated functional status among segregating V segments, but an unknown experimental factor could not be ruled out. For the cohort, immune exposure information was limited to CMV serostatus. In a later analysis, TCR association rates were found to vary across HLA loci, with the most associated TCRs seen for DRB1 alleles and the fewest for HLA-C alleles. Because counts were too low, roughly 18 rarely observed V segments, including chromosome 9 orphons, were left out of the earlier analysis of over 550 of the donors. A later analysis found that most CMV-associated TCR beta chains appeared HLA-restricted, with HLA associations seemingly driven largely by CMV exposure. The classifier was reported to diagnose cytomegalovirus status with high specificity and sensitivity in both the original cohort and the validation cohort. When HLA alleles, especially DR and DQ, strongly co-occurred, TCR associations were difficult to assign to individual alleles. A further reported finding was that TCR beta sequences accurately predicted the HLA-A and HLA-B alleles for most subjects in the first cohort. Because HLA typing was unavailable for some donors at each locus, only the typed subset was used in association tests. Because the 87-base-pair reads could not distinguish some IMGT-functional V segments, including TRBV6-2 and TRBV6-3, those segments were excluded. The presence/absence analyses assumed that sequencing depth was roughly uniform across donors, and that assumption may not be true. Most TCR sequences were observed very rarely across donors, whereas some public TCRs were present in many individuals. A few of the identified cytomegalovirus-associated TCR beta chains were confirmed in vitro to be specific for cytomegalovirus antigens. Several of the top co-occurrence clusters appeared to be linked to parvovirus B19, influenza, CMV and Epstein-Barr virus, according to a later analysis. It was suggested by the authors that the approach could potentially be generalized to other disease states and immunological phenotypes. In this cohort, only TCR beta chains were sequenced, and detectable features were limited by the absence of alpha or paired-chain data.

As to this clone: It lacks a known antigen. Base qualities are missing; no much larger clone stands one base away.

The cohort consisted of 666 healthy bone marrow donors. At the time of sampling, all cohort members were nominally healthy, though unrecorded immune exposures were likely present. The donor tested CMV seropositive, placing the donor among the 289 seropositive members of the cohort. Every donor gave a peripheral blood sample, and the peripheral blood mononuclear cells from that sample were used for TCR beta sequencing. Genomic DNA extraction from the blood cell samples was performed with the Qiagen DNeasy Blood Extraction Kit. Libraries were prepared through the immunoSEQ multiplex PCR assay. A mixture of 60 forward primers for TCR Vbeta segments and 13 reverse primers for TCR Jbeta segments was used in the multiplex PCR. Amplification of the CDR3 region of rearranged TCR beta genes was performed with a multiplex PCR assay on genomic DNA. Amplified TCR beta libraries were sequenced as 87-base-pair reads on the Illumina HiSeq System. As for the original processing: In a later analysis, some 80 million unique TCR beta chains were counted across the roughly 670 repertoires, and roughly 9.9 million of these chains were shared by at least two donors. Raw reads were error-corrected and collapsed into unique sequences by a nearest-neighbor algorithm in which closely related sequences were merged to remove PCR and sequencing errors. V, D and J gene segments were assigned by aligning CDR3 sequences to IMGT reference sequences. For a sequence to be retained, a match of at least six nucleotides to both a V gene segment and a J gene segment was required. A rearrangement was called productive if the CDR3 had no stop codons and remained in frame with V and J, and every other rearrangement was called non-productive. CDR3 was defined according to IMGT convention as the region running from the second conserved V-encoded cysteine to the conserved J-encoded phenylalanine. The earlier analysis of some 580 of the donors excluded any sequence lacking an unambiguous match to a single V gene segment. In an earlier analysis of several hundred of the donors, a V segment was called functional when productive rearrangements were above 56.7%, and segregating when the standard deviation between donors exceeded 5%. A statistical classification framework was built to diagnose cytomegalovirus status from the catalog of TCR beta chain sequences. A later analysis assigned V and J genes by comparing TCR nucleotide sequences with IMGT/GENE-DB human TR gene sequences. The TCRdist pipeline was used in a later analysis to assign CDR3 sequences and most-parsimonious VDJ recombination scenarios. In a later analysis, every TCR beta chain was defined by the combination of its CDR3 amino acid sequence and its V-gene family, and reads without a unique V-gene family were dropped. In a later analysis, around 650 highly shared, low-generation-probability nucleotide sequences were removed to address suspected cross-contamination and a sequencing artifact. In a later analysis, a clonal expansion index was calculated for each public chain from normalized within-repertoire ranks of inferred template counts. In a later analysis, generation probabilities were computed using a VDJ recombination model fitted to out-of-frame rearrangements, and the results were checked against IGoR. Hypergeometric tests were used in a later analysis to score TCR-TCR, TCR-HLA and TCR-CMV co-occurrence, with a repertoire-size bias correction applied to the TCR pairs. In a later analysis, false discovery rates were estimated by permuting HLA or CMV assignments 20 times. In a later analysis, co-occurring TCRs were grouped with DBSCAN, and TCRdist sequence similarity was added when clustering was performed within HLA-allele-positive subsets. Repertoires with fewer than 30,000 or more than 120,000 public chains were left out of co-occurrence clustering, as were about 5 repertoires with anomalous nucleotide sharing. TCRdb took over this immuneACCESS table, retaining in-frame rearrangements with V and J assigned. Such tables are incomplete; in checked studies, under half of the missing clones stem from an unresolved V gene, and the remainder is unexplained. V and J calls and clone size come straight from that table; D and trimming were deduced from the DNA. The sample has 170,000 or so clones on record, 77% of them singletons. The top ten clonotypes cover 1.4% to 1.5% of the sample.

Via the germline V gene, CDR1 is MDHEN and CDR2 SYDVKM. At the junction V is shortened by 3 bases and J by 1 base; bases outside the gene matches: 8. The CDR3 sequence holds 17 residues, the cysteine and phenylalanine included. Only the CDR3 DNA is retained, 51 bases long and in frame from the first base. The V gene is TRBV28 and the J gene is TRBJ2-7; 11 junctional bases match TRBD2. The sequence derives from a woman in her 30s in good health and CMV-seropositive. The sample comprised PBMCs. CDR3 reads: CASSFSITSGSSYEQYF. The DNA sequence is TGTGCCAGCAGTTTTTCGATTACTAGCGGGAGTTCCTACGAGCAGTACTTC.